The TCR beta chain described here comes from a study of T-cell memory formation after mild COVID-19. From the 5' RACE reads, TCRdb called clonotypes with MiXCR, one entry per CDR3 protein. The table has under 200,000 distinct CDR3 sequences, roughly 13% seen once. Note on this clonotype: Its specificity is unknown.

Whole-study results and caveats: Clones from the second wave (peaking day 37) had unconfirmed SARS-CoV-2 specificity. For contracting clones, CD4+ ones sat mainly in CM and EM, CD8+ in EMRA. Day 15 to 85 contracting clones showed balanced CD4/CD8; day 15 to 37 expanders favored CD4+. Some SARS-CoV-2-responding clones were already detected in memory before infection.

Specimen: PBMCs or a T cell subset sorted from them (not recorded which). The origin of this receptor is a man in his late teens or twenties who had mild COVID-19 (a few samples of this study predate the infection). Cell type and time point are not known.

In DNA, the CDR3 is TGCAGTGCCCAGTTGGCAGGGGGCGACTATGGCTACACCTTC. Residues: CSAQLAGGDYGYTF. This chain joins TRBV20-1 and TRBJ1-2; 8 nucleotides match TRBD1. CDR1 is DFQATT, CDR2 SNEGSKA, per germline (reference sequence). Germline trimming cut 6 bases from V and 3 bases from J; bases unmatched to any gene: 9. This CDR3 region has 14 residues.